One sample yielded the 32 T cell receptor beta chains listed below, sequenced in a study of shared clonotypes between healthy human individuals. Repertoires were generated with immunoSEQ multiplex PCR, while TCRdb's copy carries only in-frame clones and drops some. The sample records just over 2,000,000 clones, roughly 94% being singletons. The sequencing input was naive CD4+ T cells sorted from blood. Subset given: CD45RA+ positively selected. Receptor source: a man aged 18-30 years in good health.

This chain uses TRBV13 with TRBJ2-7, with 10 positions matching TRBD2. J lost 3 bases, V lost 5 bases, and 16 bases had no gene match. The CDR3 consists of 18 residues. Germline assignment: CDR1 PRHDT and CDR2 FYEKMQ (reference sequence). The CDR3 coding sequence is TGTGCCAGCAGCCCCGCCCGAAATATTAGCGGGAGGCGCTACGAGCAGTACTTC. Amino acids: CASSPARNISGRRYEQYF.

This rearrangement joins TRBV6-5 to TRBJ1-2; D unclear. Germline V lookup: CDR1 MNHEY, CDR2 SVGAGI. V lost 6 bases and J lost 7, with 21 bases in between. The CDR3 extends over 15 amino acids. The chain's CDR3 is CASSQSRPGLTGYTF. CDR3 nucleotides: TGTGCCAGCAGCCAGAGTAGACCGGGATTAACTGGCTACACCTTC.

The J gene is TRBJ1-1, the V gene TRBV30, with D perhaps matching TRBD1 (5 bases). Germline loops: CDR1 GTSNPN, CDR2 SVGIG (reference sequence). The CDR3 sequence is 13 residues long. V gave up 5 bases and J gave up 4 bases, with 14 bases separating them. CDR3: CAWGQPRGTEAFF. The CDR3, as DNA: TGTGCCTGGGGACAACCAAGGGGCACTGAAGCTTTCTTT.

The chain employs TRBV2 and TRBJ2-3, with TRBD2 as a possible D gene (5 bases). Germline assignment: CDR1 SNHLY and CDR2 FYNNEI. The CDR3 runs 14 residues. V lost 2 bases, J lost 2 bases, and 8 bases lay in between. CDR3 bases: TGTGCCAGCAGTGAAAAGCGGTACACAGATACGCAGTATTTT. Amino acid sequence: CASSEKRYTDTQYF.

The V gene is TRBV6-5, the J gene TRBJ1-3; D ambiguous. Germline lookup yields CDR1 MNHEY and CDR2 SVGAGI. This CDR3 is 16 amino acids long. V shed 1 base and J shed 2 bases, with 12 bases lying between them. Here the CDR3 DNA reads TGTGCCAGCAGTTACTTCTCGCCGAGCGCTGGAAACACCATATATTTT. It translates to CASSYFSPSAGNTIYF.

This chain connects TRBV6-1 to TRBJ1-1, with D perhaps matching TRBD1 (5 bases). Between the trimmed V and J ends, which lost 7 bases and 5 bases, there was a span of 14 bases. This CDR3 spans 13 amino acids. Per the germline V gene, CDR1 is MNHNS and CDR2 is SASEGT. The CDR3 region has the DNA TGTGCCAGCACTTTCCAGCAGGGAACTGAAGCTTTCTTT. Translated: CASTFQQGTEAFF.

V usage is TRBV10-1 and J usage is TRBJ2-1; 7 bases are a match to TRBD2. From germline, CDR1 is WNHNN and CDR2 SYGVQD (reference sequence). Trimming cost V 0 bases and J 6 bases; bases outside gene matches: 5. The CDR3 loop spans 15 amino acids. DNA of the CDR3: TGCGCCAGCAGTGAGTCCGGCAGGGAGGGCAATGAGCAGTTCTTC. Protein sequence: CASSESGREGNEQFF.

The gene calls are TRBV30 and TRBJ1-6; D perhaps matches TRBD1 (5 bases). V dropped 2 bases and J dropped 10 bases, with 12 bases sitting between them. CDR1 is GTSNPN and CDR2 is SVGIG in the germline V gene (reference sequence). The CDR3 contains 13 residues. The CDR3 loop is CAWSLGDRSPLHF. CDR3 coding DNA: TGTGCCTGGAGTTTGGGGGACCGATCACCCCTCCACTTT.

In the case of this clone: In the same sample, other DNA sequences code for this CDR3. V gene TRBV4-1 combines with J gene TRBJ2-3; no reliable D call. This CDR3 comprises 11 residues. Germline CDR1 MGHRA, CDR2 YSYEKL. With 4 bases removed from V and 1 base from J, the gap between germline ends came to 0 bases. The CDR3 DNA reads TGCGCCAGCAGCCGCACAGATACGCAGTATTTT. Its protein is CASSRTDTQYF.

With respect to this clone: Other DNA sequences in the sample encode the same CDR3. The chain is built from TRBV30 and TRBJ1-6; 8 bases line up with TRBD1. Germline CDR1 reads GTSNPN; CDR2 reads SVGIG (reference sequence). Trimming took 3 bases from V and 4 from J; bases not matched to a gene: 5. The CDR3 covers 15 residues. The CDR3 sequence: CAWRNRDRYNSPLHF. CDR3 DNA: TGTGCCTGGAGAAACCGGGACAGGTATAATTCACCCCTCCACTTT.

As DNA, the CDR3 is TGCGCCAGCAGCTTTACCGGGGACGGGGCCGATTCACCCCTCCACTTT. Amino acid sequence: CASSFTGDGADSPLHF. The chain carries TRBV5-1 and TRBJ1-6, with D possibly TRBD1 on 5 matching bases. V lost 2 bases to trimming and J lost 8 bases, with 17 bases between them. Germline V gene lookup returns CDR1 SGHRS and CDR2 YFSETQ. The CDR3 consists of 16 residues.

The chain uses TRBV7-2 and TRBJ2-1; unclear D gene. The V gene lost 5 bases and the J gene lost 7 bases, with 18 bases spanning the gap. CDR1 SGHTA and CDR2 FQGNSA come from the germline V gene. The CDR3 is 15 amino acids. DNA of the CDR3: TGTGCCAGCAGCCCCCGGCCCCATTCCCGGAATGAGCAGTTCTTC. The encoded protein is CASSPRPHSRNEQFF.

Of note for this clone: The sample holds other DNA sequences that translate to the same CDR3. The chain recombines TRBV6-5 with TRBJ2-3; 7 bases line up with TRBD2. This CDR3 spans 16 amino acids. Germline V gene sequence: CDR1 MNHEY, CDR2 SVGAGI. The junction had 6 bases not matched to a gene; V was cut back by 2 bases and J by 1 base. Written as DNA, the CDR3 is TGTGCCAGCAGTTACGCATCTAGCGGAGGCACAGATACGCAGTATTTT. It encodes CASSYASSGGTDTQYF.

The chain recombines TRBV6-5 with TRBJ1-2; TRBD1 matches at 8 bases. Germline lookup yields CDR1 MNHEY and CDR2 SVGAGI. V lost 5 bases to trimming and J lost 6 bases; unmatched junction nucleotides: 5. This CDR3 region has 13 residues. CDR3 DNA sequence: TGTGCCAGCAGTCCCGGGACAGGAAATGGCTACACCTTC. As protein: CASSPGTGNGYTF.

J is TRBJ2-3 and V is TRBV28, with 8 bases that match TRBD1. The CDR3 loop spans 15 amino acids. The V gene's germline CDR1 is MDHEN and CDR2 SYDVKM. The J segment lost 6 bases and the V segment lost 2 bases, leaving 7 bases of the junction unmatched. CDR3 sequence reads: CASSLQDRASDTQYF. The CDR3 coding sequence is TGTGCCAGCAGTTTACAGGACAGGGCGTCCGATACGCAGTATTTT.

This chain joins TRBV18 and TRBJ1-2; TRBD1 matches 10 bases. This CDR3 has 15 residues. Germline CDR1 reads KGHSH; CDR2 reads LQKENI. The junction had 7 bases not matched to a gene; V was cut back by 5 bases and J by 4 bases. CDR3 in DNA: TGTGCCAGCTCATCGGGACAGGGGAAGGTCTATGGCTACACCTTC. Its protein product is CASSSGQGKVYGYTF.

The chain carries TRBV6-1 and TRBJ1-5, with no clear D. CDR1 and CDR2 (germline): MNHNS, SASEGT. The CDR3 totals 13 residues. The V and J ends lost 3 bases and 11 bases respectively, with 14 bases between them. This CDR3 is CASSDGRSTAQHF. The CDR3 coding sequence is TGTGCCAGCAGTGATGGACGGTCTACAGCCCAGCATTTT.

The gene calls are TRBV4-1 and TRBJ2-5; 7 bases match TRBD1. V shed 2 bases and J 2 bases; nucleotides not matched to a gene: 11. This CDR3 has 17 amino acids. Germline CDR1 is MGHRA and CDR2 is YSYEKL. CDR3 sequence: CASSQPPDRVGQETQYF. The CDR3 nucleotides are TGCGCCAGCAGCCAACCCCCTGACAGGGTTGGGCAAGAGACCCAGTACTTC.

The chain has TRBV5-6 and TRBJ2-3, with D possibly TRBD2 on 6 matching bases. CDR1 and CDR2 from the germline V gene are SGHDT and YYEEEE. Trimming removed 3 bases at V and 2 bases at J, with 13 bases between. The CDR3 is made up of 15 amino acids. CDR3 nucleotides: TGTGCCAGCAGCTCCCGGGACTGGTACACAGATACGCAGTATTTT. Translated, it gives CASSSRDWYTDTQYF.

The chain joins TRBV7-9 to TRBJ2-7, with a tentative D call TRBD2 (5 bases). The ends were cut back, 5 bases at V and 2 bases at J, with 16 bases in the middle. CDR1 is SEHNR, CDR2 FQNEAQ, per germline (reference sequence). CDR3 length: 15 amino acids. In DNA form, the CDR3 reads TGTGCCAGCAGCCAGTCCGGGGTGGGGACCTACGAGCAGTACTTC. Protein sequence: CASSQSGVGTYEQYF.

The chain employs TRBV28 and TRBJ1-6; 7 bases map to TRBD1. The junction had 5 bases not matched to a gene; V was cut back by 3 bases and J by 9 bases. The CDR3 sequence is 14 residues long. The germline gives CDR1 MDHEN, CDR2 SYDVKM. CDR3 in amino acids: CASSFRDSSSPLHF. The DNA for the CDR3 is TGTGCCAGCAGTTTCCGGGACAGCAGTTCACCCCTCCACTTT. The variable domain in full, with the rest retrieved from reference TRBV28 and TRBJ1-6, is DVKVTQSSRYLVKRTGEKVFLECVQDMDHENMFWYRQDPGLGLRLIYFSYDVKMKEKGDIPEGYSVSREKKERFSLILESASTNQTSMYLCASSFRDSSSPLHFGNGTRLTVT.

This chain connects TRBV7-9 to TRBJ2-5; D is unresolved. The germline V and J ends were trimmed by 5 bases and 5 bases, with 9 bases remaining between them. In germline, CDR1 is SEHNR, CDR2 FQNEAQ (reference sequence). The length of the CDR3 is 12 residues. The CDR3 loop reads CASSRPSETQYF. CDR3 coding DNA: TGTGCCAGCAGCCGGCCCTCGGAGACCCAGTACTTC.

J is TRBJ1-5 and V is TRBV18, with D possibly being TRBD1 (5 bases). Deletions cut 3 bases from V and 3 bases from J, with 12 bases between. The CDR3 loop spans 15 amino acids. CDR1 is KGHSH, CDR2 LQKENI, per germline. The CDR3 DNA reads as TGTGCCAGCTCACCTAATCAGGACATCAATCAGCCCCAGCATTTT. Protein: CASSPNQDINQPQHF.

This chain links TRBV28 with TRBJ1-4; D gene unclear. CDR3 length: 13 amino acids. Germline CDR1 reads MDHEN; CDR2 reads SYDVKM. Trimming shortened V by 2 bases and J by 5 bases, and 6 bases separated the two germline ends. DNA for the CDR3: TGTGCCAGCAGTTTACCGGAAAATGAAAAACTGTTTTTT. Translating gives CASSLPENEKLFF.

This chain links TRBV30 with TRBJ1-6; TRBD1 agrees at 7 bases. J was trimmed by 7 bases and V by 6 bases; bases with no gene match: 6. The CDR3 covers 13 residues. Germline V gene data show CDR1 as GTSNPN and CDR2 as SVGIG (reference sequence). CDR3 coding DNA: TGTGCCTGCAGCACAGGGGCAAATTCACCCCTCCACTTT. Its protein is CACSTGANSPLHF.

The chain uses TRBV30 and TRBJ2-7; the D is unclear. CDR1 GTSNPN and CDR2 SVGIG come from the germline V gene (reference sequence). The CDR3 is made up of 12 amino acids. V lost 2 bases to trimming and J lost 1 base, with 6 bases between them. CDR3 DNA: TGTGCCTGGAGTTCAGAATCCTACGAGCAGTACTTC. Translating it yields CAWSSESYEQYF.

The V and J genes are TRBV2 and TRBJ1-4, with a weak D call TRBD1 (5 bases). Germline CDR1 reads SNHLY; CDR2 reads FYNNEI. The CDR3 spans 14 residues. Trimming shortened V by 6 bases and J by 7 bases, and 15 bases separated the two germline ends. This CDR3 reads CASRTDNGSEKLFF. For the CDR3, the DNA is TGTGCCAGCAGGACGGACAATGGGAGTGAAAAACTGTTTTTT.

The chain carries TRBV6-1 and TRBJ2-7; 9 bases are shared with TRBD1. The length of the CDR3 is 16 residues. Germline V CDR1 and CDR2: MNHNS, SASEGT. With 2 bases clipped from V and 5 bases from J, the junction kept 10 bases outside the gene matches. The CDR3 loop reads CASSEYRDRVVNEQYF. The CDR3 coding sequence is TGTGCCAGCAGTGAATACCGGGACAGGGTTGTAAACGAGCAGTACTTC.

Of note for this clone: A junction boundary mismatches the germline segment, possibly from a read error. Here the CDR3 reads CASSLGGSVTDTQYF. The CDR3 DNA is TGTGCTAGCAGCTTAGGGGGGTCGGTCACAGATACGCAGTATTTT. The rearrangement joins TRBV7-7 to TRBJ2-3, with D perhaps assigned TRBD1 or TRBD2 (6 bases each). The CDR3 sequence is 15 residues long. CDR1 and CDR2 from the germline V gene are SSHAT and FNYEAQ (reference sequence).

The chain couples TRBV19 to TRBJ1-6; D not resolved. V was shortened by 6 bases and J by 7 bases, with 10 bases between the two germline ends. This CDR3 has 13 amino acids. Germline CDR1 reads LNHDA; CDR2 reads SQIVND (reference sequence). The CDR3, as DNA: TGTGCCAGTAGAGGGTCTTTCAATTCACCCCTCCACTTT. It codes for CASRGSFNSPLHF.

J is TRBJ2-7 and V is TRBV5-1, with unresolved D. V lost 1 base to trimming and J lost 6 bases, with 11 bases between them. Germline V gives CDR1 SGHRS, CDR2 YFSETQ. This CDR3 region has 13 residues. The CDR3 here is CASSLNESGEQYF. DNA of the CDR3: TGCGCCAGCAGCTTGAATGAATCGGGCGAGCAGTACTTC.

About this clone itself: Other nucleotide sequences from this sample produce the same CDR3. The chain has TRBV7-2 and TRBJ2-3; unclear D gene. Trimming took 3 bases from V and 1 from J, leaving 5 bases between them. The CDR3 contains 13 residues. The germline gives CDR1 SGHTA, CDR2 FQGNSA. CDR3 in DNA: TGTGCCAGCAGCTTTTCCCGCACAGATACGCAGTATTTT. Amino acids: CASSFSRTDTQYF.